This TCR beta chain is from a study of blood T cell repertoires in COVID-19. The wider study: Sites across the United States, Italy and Spain contributed samples from acute and convalescent COVID-19. The cDNA or gDNA used as material had been derived from T cells, B-cell-depleted T cells, or PBMCs.

In the study's own analysis: Nucleated cell number was recorded as an estimate derived from reference gene primer amplification. Some clones are missing from TCRdb's copy, which holds only in-frame ones; the method was immunoSEQ multiplex PCR. Clonal size and the V and J genes are those of that table, whereas D and trimming came from the DNA. Of around 260,000 clones listed, about 90% are singletons. Trimming took 5 bases from V and 4 from J; bases not matched to a gene: 3. The germline CDR1 and CDR2 sequences are SGHTA and FQGTGA. The CDR3 contains 13 residues. The chain carries TRBV7-3 and TRBJ1-1, with 8 bases that match TRBD1. Material for sequencing was peripheral blood. The sequence came from a woman aged 70-85 years with COVID-19, enrolled during active disease. DNA of the CDR3: TGTGCCAGCAGCCAGGACAGGGCCACTGAAGCTTTCTTT. This codes for CASSQDRATEAFF.